The present entry profiles one T cell receptor beta chain with its context. Its antigen is not known. Method: immunoSEQ multiplex PCR; TCRdb's copy keeps in-frame clones and lacks some. This sample yields more than 100,000 clones, of which approximately 86% are seen a single time; around 2.4% belongs to the top ten. The sample belongs to a study of T cell responses to AZD1222 COVID-19 vaccine. Findings of the study overall: Two AZD1222 administrations were followed by greater Spike-specific TCR breadth and depth. Unmutated variant regions are reportedly targeted by nearly half of spike-specific TCRs.

This TCR was sampled from an adult in good health. The input for sequencing was peripheral blood, taken on day 0 of AZD1222 vaccination.

The DNA of the CDR3 is TGTGCCAGCAGCCCCCCCGGGTCAGGTACGCAGTATTTT. This gives the protein CASSPPGSGTQYF. The chain is built from TRBV3-1 (or the pseudogene TRBV3-2) and TRBJ2-3; D is unclear. Between the trimmed V and J ends, which lost 4 bases and 8 bases, there was a span of 13 bases. The CDR3 totals 13 residues. The germline CDR1 and CDR2 sequences are LGHDT and YNNKEL (reference sequence).